The 17 T cell receptor beta chains listed next were all sequenced from one sample in a study of cytomegalovirus exposure and HLA in healthy donors. Primers for the PCR totalled 60 Vbeta and 13 Jbeta. Libraries were prepared by immunoSEQ multiplex PCR; TCRdb keeps only in-frame clonotypes and omits some of them. Found here are around 170,000 clones, 70% to 85% of them singletons; the top ten hold 1.4%. The sequenced material came from PBMCs. These receptors were obtained from a man aged 18 to 30 in good health and CMV-seronegative.

V usage is TRBV6-5 and J usage is TRBJ2-5, with D possibly TRBD2 on 6 matching bases. Looked up from germline, CDR1 is MNHEY and CDR2 is SVGAGI. V lost 3 bases and J lost 5, with 16 bases in between. CDR3 length: 15 amino acids. CDR3: CASSYSYRAGETQYF. The CDR3 nucleotides read TGTGCCAGCAGTTATTCCTATCGTGCGGGGGAGACCCAGTACTTC.

The chain employs TRBV4-2 and TRBJ2-7, with 13 bases aligning to TRBD2. Germline CDR1 and CDR2: LGHNA and YNFKEQ. CDR3 length equals 15 residues. Trimming at V came to 1 base and at J to 7 bases, leaving 4 bases not matched to a gene. CDR3 amino acids: CASSQAPGLAGEQYF. For the CDR3, the DNA is TGTGCCAGCAGCCAAGCCCCGGGACTAGCGGGGGAGCAGTACTTC.

This rearrangement joins TRBV6-1 to TRBJ2-3, with D perhaps TRBD2 (6 bases). CDR1 is MNHNS and CDR2 is SASEGT in the germline V gene. V shed 3 bases and J shed 1 base, with 14 bases lying between them. CDR3 length: 16 amino acids. The CDR3, as DNA: TGTGCCAGCAGTGATAGGGTGGCGGGACGCACAGATACGCAGTATTTT. Translating it yields CASSDRVAGRTDTQYF.

This clone appeared a few times. The chain employs TRBV21-1 and TRBJ2-1; the table's D call, TRBD2, was not checked against the DNA. TRBV21-1 is a listed pseudogene. The CDR3 sequence is 17 residues long. CDR3 DNA: TGTGCCAGCAGCAAACCGGGACTAGCGGGAGTCGCTAATGAGCAGTTCTTC. Its translation is CASSKPGLAGVANEQFF.

This clone has only a few counts. The chain has TRBV6-6 and TRBJ2-7; 7 bases are shared with TRBD2. The CDR3 covers 13 residues. Germline V lookup: CDR1 MNHNY, CDR2 SVGAGI (reference sequence). V was clipped by 10 bases and J by 2 bases; unmatched bases: 8. CDR3 coding DNA: TGTGCCACCTATAAGGGACTACCCTACGAGCAGTACTTC. It translates to CATYKGLPYEQYF.

The V and J genes are TRBV6-5 and TRBJ2-5; 15 bases fit TRBD2. The CDR3 consists of 15 residues. Germline V gene sequence: CDR1 MNHEY, CDR2 SVGAGI. V lost 5 bases to trimming and J lost 2 bases; unmatched junction nucleotides: 0. The CDR3: CASSGLAGGQETQYF. CDR3 DNA: TGTGCCAGCAGTGGACTAGCGGGGGGGCAAGAGACCCAGTACTTC.

The chain links TRBV9 to TRBJ2-3; 7 nucleotides agree with TRBD2. Germline-derived CDR1 and CDR2 are SGDLS and YYNGEE. This CDR3 has 16 residues. J gave up 3 bases and V 0 bases, and 7 bases lay outside the gene matches. CDR3 protein: CASSVATGGPTDTQYF. In nucleotides, the CDR3 is TGTGCCAGCAGCGTAGCAACGGGGGGTCCGACAGATACGCAGTATTTT.

This chain connects TRBV30 to TRBJ1-6; TRBD1 is a possible D gene (6 bases). The germline gives CDR1 GTSNPN, CDR2 SVGIG (reference sequence). The V end was cut by 0 bases, the J end by 4 bases, with 10 bases between. This CDR3 spans 15 amino acids. CDR3 sequence: CAWSVLTGYNSPLHF. CDR3 nucleotide sequence: TGTGCCTGGAGTGTTTTAACAGGGTATAATTCACCCCTCCACTTT.

The chain has TRBV4-2 and TRBJ2-5; TRBD2 agrees at 11 bases. The CDR3 consists of 16 residues. V gave up 0 bases and J gave up 5 bases; unmatched junction bases: 5. Germline CDR1 LGHNA, CDR2 YNFKEQ. The CDR3 is CASSQELAGGAETQYF. Written as DNA, the CDR3 is TGTGCCAGCAGCCAAGAGTTAGCGGGGGGGGCTGAGACCCAGTACTTC.

V gene TRBV18 combines with J gene TRBJ1-2; TRBD1 might be the D (6 bases). Trimming took off 3 bases at V and 5 bases at J, with 10 bases between the two ends. Germline V gives CDR1 KGHSH, CDR2 LQKENI. The CDR3 runs 13 residues. DNA for the CDR3: TGTGCCAGCTCACCCAATGGACAGTATGGCTACACCTTC. Translation: CASSPNGQYGYTF.

The V call is TRBV5-6, the J call TRBJ1-2; 8 nucleotides line up with TRBD1. This CDR3 has 14 residues. V was pared by 6 bases and J by 6 bases, with 10 bases of the junction left unmatched. Germline lookup yields CDR1 SGHDT and CDR2 YYEEEE. CDR3 protein: CASTLSRTGHGYTF. The CDR3 DNA sequence: TGTGCCAGCACCCTAAGCCGGACAGGGCATGGCTACACCTTC. The variable domain in full, with the rest retrieved from reference TRBV5-6 and TRBJ1-2, is DAGVTQSPTHLIKTRGQQVTLRCSPKSGHDTVSWYQQALGQGPQFIFQYYEEEERQRGNFPDRFSGHQFPNYSSELNVNALLLGDSALYLCASTLSRTGHGYTFGSGTRLTVV.

V gene TRBV15 combines with J gene TRBJ1-1, with 7 bases identical to TRBD1. CDR3 length: 13 residues. CDR1 and CDR2 (germline): LNHNV, YYDKDF (reference sequence). Trimming removed 7 bases from V and 6 bases from J; junction bases left unmatched: 8. CDR3 in DNA: TGTGCCACCACAGACAGGGTGGGGGCTGAAGCTTTCTTT. Its translation is CATTDRVGAEAFF.

This sequence joins TRBV5-1 and TRBJ2-7; 9 nucleotides align to TRBD1. Unmatched junction bases numbered 9, after V lost 0 bases and J lost 2 bases. The CDR3 is made up of 17 amino acids. Germline-derived CDR1 and CDR2 are SGHRS and YFSETQ. The CDR3 region is CASSLAWGQGGPYEQYF. DNA for the CDR3: TGCGCCAGCAGCTTGGCCTGGGGACAGGGAGGGCCCTACGAGCAGTACTTC.

The chain uses TRBV5-1 and TRBJ2-3; D ambiguous. V was clipped by 2 bases and J by 0 bases, with 7 bases between them. This CDR3 has 14 amino acids. Looked up from germline, CDR1 is SGHRS and CDR2 is YFSETQ. In DNA form, the CDR3 reads TGCGCCAGCAGCTTCTCCACTAGCACAGATACGCAGTATTTT. Translating gives CASSFSTSTDTQYF.

The chain uses TRBV7-9 and TRBJ2-2; TRBD1 matches at 7 bases. CDR3 length: 15 amino acids. Losses at the gene ends were 3 bases for V and 2 bases for J; bases not matched to a gene: 3. The germline gives CDR1 SEHNR, CDR2 FQNEAQ (reference sequence). The CDR3 region is CASSFWDRNTGELFF. CDR3 coding DNA: TGTGCCAGCAGCTTCTGGGACAGAAACACCGGGGAGCTGTTTTTT.

The chain joins TRBV27 to TRBJ1-4; 7 positions match TRBD1. With 8 bases clipped from V and 14 bases from J, the junction kept 14 bases outside the gene matches. CDR1 and CDR2 (germline): MNHEY, SMNVEV (reference sequence). This CDR3 is built from 13 residues. The DNA for the CDR3 is TGTGCCAGCTCACGACCCCCCAGGGGGAGGCTGTTTTTT. It translates to CASSRPPRGRLFF.

The CDR3 region is CASSARGTEAFF. CDR3 in DNA: TGTGCCAGCAGTGCCCGGGGGACTGAAGCTTTCTTT. V is TRBV2 and J is TRBJ1-1; D may be TRBD1 (5 bases). This CDR3 is 12 amino acids long. From germline, CDR1 is SNHLY and CDR2 FYNNEI. The ends were cut back, 4 bases at V and 5 bases at J, with 8 bases in the middle.